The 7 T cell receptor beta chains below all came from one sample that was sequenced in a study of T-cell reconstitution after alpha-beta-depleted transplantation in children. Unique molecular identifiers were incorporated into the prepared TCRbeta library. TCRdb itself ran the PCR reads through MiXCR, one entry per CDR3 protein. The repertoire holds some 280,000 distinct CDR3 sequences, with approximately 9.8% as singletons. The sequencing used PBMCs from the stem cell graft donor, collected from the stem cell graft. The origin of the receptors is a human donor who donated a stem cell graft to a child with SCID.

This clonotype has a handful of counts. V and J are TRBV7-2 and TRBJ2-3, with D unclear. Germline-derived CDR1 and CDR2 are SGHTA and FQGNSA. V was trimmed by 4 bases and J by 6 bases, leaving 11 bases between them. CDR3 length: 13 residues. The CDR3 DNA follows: TGTGCCAGCAGCTCATCTCGGTACGATACGCAGTATTTT. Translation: CASSSSRYDTQYF.

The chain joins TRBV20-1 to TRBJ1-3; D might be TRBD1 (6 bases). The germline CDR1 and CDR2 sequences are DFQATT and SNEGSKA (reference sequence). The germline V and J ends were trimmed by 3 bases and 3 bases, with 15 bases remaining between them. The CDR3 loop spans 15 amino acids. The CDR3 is CSARGIQGGGNTIYF. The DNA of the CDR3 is TGCAGTGCTAGGGGGATACAGGGAGGTGGAAACACCATATATTTT.

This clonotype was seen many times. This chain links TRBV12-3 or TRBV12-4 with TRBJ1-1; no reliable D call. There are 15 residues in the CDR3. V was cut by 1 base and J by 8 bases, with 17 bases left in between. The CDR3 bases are TGTGCCAGCAGTTTAGATAGAGTGGAGGGCCCCGAAGCTTTCTTT. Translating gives CASSLDRVEGPEAFF.

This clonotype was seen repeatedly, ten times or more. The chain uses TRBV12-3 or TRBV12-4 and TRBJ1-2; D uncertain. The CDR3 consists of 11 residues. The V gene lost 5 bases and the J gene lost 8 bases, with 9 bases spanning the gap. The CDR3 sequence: CASSTKTGYTF. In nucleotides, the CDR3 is TGTGCCAGCAGTACCAAAACAGGCTACACCTTC.

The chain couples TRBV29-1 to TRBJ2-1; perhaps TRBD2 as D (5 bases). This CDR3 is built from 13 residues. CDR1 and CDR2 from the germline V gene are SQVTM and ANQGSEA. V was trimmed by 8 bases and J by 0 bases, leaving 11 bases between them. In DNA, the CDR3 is TGCAGCTTGGCTAGCACCTCCTACAATGAGCAGTTCTTC. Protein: CSLASTSYNEQFF.

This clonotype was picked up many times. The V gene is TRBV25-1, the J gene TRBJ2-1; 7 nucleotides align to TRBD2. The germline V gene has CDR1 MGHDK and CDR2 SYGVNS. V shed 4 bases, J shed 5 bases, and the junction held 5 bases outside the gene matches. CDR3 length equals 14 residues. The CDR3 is CASSVASGNNEQFF. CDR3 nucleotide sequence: TGTGCCAGCAGTGTGGCTAGCGGAAACAATGAGCAGTTCTTC.

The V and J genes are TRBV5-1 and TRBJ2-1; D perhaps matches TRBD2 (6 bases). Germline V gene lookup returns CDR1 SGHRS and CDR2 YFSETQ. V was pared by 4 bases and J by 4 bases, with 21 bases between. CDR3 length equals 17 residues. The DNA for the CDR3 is TGCGCCAGCAGCCGGGGAGGTGGCGGAGTTGGGTACAATGAGCAGTTCTTC. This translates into CASSRGGGGVGYNEQFF.